The clone carrying this TCR beta chain was seen more than once but under ten times. Preparing the TCRbeta library involved the use of unique molecular identifiers. MiXCR, run by TCRdb on the PCR reads, gives a single entry per CDR3 protein. The sample carries 600,000 to 700,000 distinct CDR3 sequences, over 15% recorded once. These data are taken from a study of T-cell reconstitution after alpha-beta-depleted transplantation in children. The source is a human donor who donated a stem cell graft to a child with acute myeloid leukemia. The specimen was PBMCs from the stem cell graft donor, collected from the stem cell graft.

CDR3 nucleotide sequence: TGCAGTGCTAGTTCCCTGGCGGGGGGGTACAGGGAGACCCAGTACTTC. This sequence encodes CSASSLAGGYRETQYF. The chain employs TRBV20-1 and TRBJ2-5, with 9 bases lining up with TRBD2. The CDR3 is 16 residues long. V shed 3 bases and J 5 bases; nucleotides not matched to a gene: 13. From germline, CDR1 is DFQATT and CDR2 SNEGSKA (reference sequence).